The 12 T cell receptor beta chains given below trace back to one sample, sequenced in a study of OX40 agonist ivuxolimab in advanced cancers. Profiled with immunoSEQ multiplex PCR; TCRdb holds only in-frame clones, not every one. The sample includes more than 10,000 clones, 65% to 85% of them seen just once. Sample: CD4+ or CD8+ T cells sorted from blood, taken in a trial of the OX40 agonist ivuxolimab. The receptors were sampled from an adult with an advanced solid tumor such as melanoma, head and neck, liver or kidney cancer.

A few counts support this clone. Other DNA sequences in this sample translate to the same CDR3. This chain connects TRBV28 to TRBJ2-7; tentative D call: TRBD1 (5 bases). The CDR3 covers 14 residues. The V end lost 2 bases, the J end lost 4 bases, and 12 bases lay between the germline ends. CDR1 is MDHEN and CDR2 is SYDVKM in the germline V gene. CDR3 residues: CASSLPGTGYEQYF. CDR3 DNA: TGTGCCAGCAGTTTACCCGGAACAGGTTACGAGCAGTACTTC.

This chain links TRBV9 with TRBJ2-2; D remains unclear. Trimming shortened V by 0 bases and J by 8 bases, and 8 bases separated the two germline ends. The germline V gene has CDR1 SGDLS and CDR2 YYNGEE. This CDR3 spans 13 amino acids. CDR3 loop: CASSVGGRGELFF. The CDR3 region has the DNA TGTGCCAGCAGCGTAGGTGGAAGGGGGGAGCTGTTTTTT.

The genes are TRBV5-1 and TRBJ2-1, with D uncertain. Germline CDR1 reads SGHRS; CDR2 reads YFSETQ. Trimming stripped 1 base from V and 6 bases from J, with 11 bases between. This CDR3 has 14 residues. The CDR3 DNA is TGCGCCAGCAGCTTGTCTTCCGAGGCCAATGAGCAGTTCTTC. Encoded protein: CASSLSSEANEQFF.

The CDR3 coding sequence is TGTGCCAGCAGCTTAGGAGTAGCGGGAGGATTGATCAATGAGCAGTTCTTC. Its protein product is CASSLGVAGGLINEQFF. The genes are TRBV5-6 and TRBJ2-1; 10 positions match TRBD2. CDR3 length: 17 residues. Trimming removed 2 bases from V and 6 bases from J; junction bases left unmatched: 11. Germline loops: CDR1 SGHDT, CDR2 YYEEEE.

The chain joins TRBV9 to TRBJ2-3, with a tentative D call TRBD1 (6 bases). Germline CDR1 is SGDLS and CDR2 is YYNGEE. V was clipped by 0 bases and J by 2 bases, with 10 bases between them. The CDR3 sequence is 15 residues long. The CDR3 DNA reads as TGTGCCAGCAGCGTAGTTGGGACACCCACAGATACGCAGTATTTT. Translating it yields CASSVVGTPTDTQYF. Full variable domain (rest looked up from reference TRBV9 and TRBJ2-3): DSGVTQTPKHLITATGQRVTLRCSPRSGDLSVYWYQQSLDQGLQFLIQYYNGEERAKGNILERFSAQQFPDLHSELNLSSLELGDSALYFCASSVVGTPTDTQYFGPGTRLTVL.

The chain employs TRBV7-6 and TRBJ2-5; 8 nucleotides line up with TRBD1. The J segment lost 5 bases and the V segment lost 2 bases, leaving 7 bases of the junction unmatched. This CDR3 contains 15 residues. Germline V CDR1 and CDR2: SGHVS, FNYEAQ. The CDR3 DNA is TGTGCCAGCAGCTTAACCCGACAGGGGAACGAGACCCAGTACTTC. The encoded protein is CASSLTRQGNETQYF.

The rearrangement joins TRBV11-2 to TRBJ2-7; 9 nucleotides agree with TRBD1. The CDR3 totals 18 residues. V lost 2 bases to trimming and J lost 3 bases; unmatched junction nucleotides: 14. Germline assignment: CDR1 SGHAT and CDR2 FQNNGV. In nucleotides, the CDR3 is TGTGCCAGCAGCTTAATTTCCCGTAGTAGGGACAGGGTCTACGAGCAGTACTTC. It yields the protein CASSLISRSRDRVYEQYF.

This clone was observed a few times. This rearrangement joins TRBV6-5 to TRBJ1-1, with D tentatively TRBD1 (5 bases). V dropped 0 bases and J dropped 4 bases, with 12 bases sitting between them. Germline assignment: CDR1 MNHEY and CDR2 SVGAGI. This CDR3 is built from 15 residues. CDR3 amino acids: CASSYSRQGGTEAFF. The CDR3 coding sequence is TGTGCCAGCAGTTACTCGCGGCAGGGCGGCACTGAAGCTTTCTTT.

This clone is categorized as medium-sized. The chain links TRBV27 to TRBJ2-1; tentative D call: TRBD1 (6 bases). Germline lookup yields CDR1 MNHEY and CDR2 SMNVEV (reference sequence). The CDR3 has 13 residues. With 3 bases removed from V and 10 bases from J, the gap between germline ends came to 13 bases. The CDR3: CASSFTQGSEQFF. The DNA of the CDR3 is TGTGCCAGCAGTTTTACACAGGGTTCCGAGCAGTTCTTC.

The chain couples TRBV7-9 to TRBJ2-3; 8 positions match TRBD1. Trimming cost V 4 bases and J 0 bases; bases outside gene matches: 12. The CDR3 length is 18 residues. CDR1 SEHNR and CDR2 FQNEAQ come from the germline V gene (reference sequence). Here the CDR3 reads CASSSPVQGAESTDTQYF. CDR3 nucleotide sequence: TGTGCCAGCAGCTCCCCGGTTCAGGGGGCAGAGAGCACAGATACGCAGTATTTT.

This clone was recorded a few times. The V call is TRBV28, the J call TRBJ2-3; no firm D call. The V gene lost 3 bases and the J gene lost 3 bases, with 10 bases spanning the gap. The length of the CDR3 is 14 residues. Germline assignment: CDR1 MDHEN and CDR2 SYDVKM. CDR3 coding DNA: TGTGCCAGCAGTTTTATATCCGGGACAGATACGCAGTATTTT. This codes for CASSFISGTDTQYF.

The count of this clone is one. The V and J genes are TRBV6-5 and TRBJ2-5, with D perhaps assigned TRBD1 or TRBD2 (5 bases each). The V gene's germline CDR1 is MNHEY and CDR2 SVGAGI. Trimming removed 4 bases at V and 0 bases at J, with 12 bases between. CDR3 length: 15 residues. The CDR3 protein is CASSLTGPHQETQYF. The CDR3 region has the DNA TGTGCCAGCAGTTTAACGGGACCACACCAAGAGACCCAGTACTTC.